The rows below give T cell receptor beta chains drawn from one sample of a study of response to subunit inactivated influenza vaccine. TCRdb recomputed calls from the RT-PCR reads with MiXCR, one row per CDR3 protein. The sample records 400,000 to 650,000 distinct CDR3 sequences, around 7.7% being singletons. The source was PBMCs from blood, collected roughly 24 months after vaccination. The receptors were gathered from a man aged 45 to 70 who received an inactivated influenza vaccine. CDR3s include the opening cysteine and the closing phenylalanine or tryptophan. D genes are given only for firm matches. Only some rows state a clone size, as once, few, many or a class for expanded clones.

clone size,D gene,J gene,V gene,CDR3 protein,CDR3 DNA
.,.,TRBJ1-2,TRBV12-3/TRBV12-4,CASSSLLPGGYTF,TGTGCCAGCAGCTCGTTATTGCCCGGTGGCTACACCTTC
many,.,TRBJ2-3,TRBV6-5,CASSYESRLTDTQYF,TGTGCCAGCAGTTACGAGAGCAGACTCACAGATACGCAGTATTTT
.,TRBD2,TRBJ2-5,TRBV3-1,CASSQDITSGSDETQYF,TGTGCCAGCAGCCAAGATATAACTAGCGGGAGTGATGAGACCCAGTACTTC
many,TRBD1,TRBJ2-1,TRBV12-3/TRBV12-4,CASSFDRGHNEQFF,TGTGCCAGCAGTTTTGACAGGGGGCACAATGAGCAGTTCTTC
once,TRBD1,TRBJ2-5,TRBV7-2,CASRRQGFGQETQYF,TGTGCCAGCAGGAGACAGGGTTTCGGGCAAGAGACCCAGTACTTC
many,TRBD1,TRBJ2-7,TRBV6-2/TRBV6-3,CASSYAGQAHEQYF,TGTGCCAGCAGTTACGCGGGACAGGCCCACGAGCAGTACTTC
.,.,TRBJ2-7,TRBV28,CASSLANYEQYF,TGTGCCAGCAGTTTAGCTAACTACGAGCAGTACTTC
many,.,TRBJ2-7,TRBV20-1,CSARRTSAYEQYF,TGCAGTGCTAGGCGCACCTCTGCCTACGAGCAGTACTTC
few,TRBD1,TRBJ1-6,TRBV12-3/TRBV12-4,CASSLGRDSNNSPLHF,TGTGCCAGCAGTTTAGGGCGGGACAGTAATAATTCACCCCTCCACTTT
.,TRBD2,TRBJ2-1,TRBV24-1,CATSDLINRREGSRYEQFF,TGTGCCACCAGTGATTTGATAAACCGGCGGGAGGGATCCAGATATGAGCAGTTCTTC
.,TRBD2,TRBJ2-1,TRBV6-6,CASARGDEQFF,TGTGCCAGCGCACGGGGGGATGAGCAGTTCTTC
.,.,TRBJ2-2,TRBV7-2,CASSSGRWAGPGELFF,TGTGCCAGCAGCTCCGGTCGATGGGCGGGACCCGGGGAGCTGTTTTTT
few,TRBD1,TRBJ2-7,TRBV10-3,CAIRDGTVSENEQYF,TGTGCCATCAGGGACGGGACAGTGTCGGAGAACGAGCAGTACTTC
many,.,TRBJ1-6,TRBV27,CASSRTDYNSPLHF,TGTGCCAGCAGTCGTACGGACTATAATTCACCCCTCCACTTT
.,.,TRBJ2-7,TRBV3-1,CASSQVAGVLHEQYF,TGTGCCAGCAGCCAAGTGGCAGGGGTTCTCCACGAGCAGTACTTC
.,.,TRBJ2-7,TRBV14,CASSQDIRWGEQYF,TGTGCCAGCAGCCAAGATATTAGGTGGGGCGAGCAGTACTTC
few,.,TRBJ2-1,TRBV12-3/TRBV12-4,CASSLSDANEQFF,TGTGCCAGCAGTTTGTCGGACGCGAATGAGCAGTTCTTC
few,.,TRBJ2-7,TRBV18,CASSQIELPGGEQYF,TGTGCCAGCTCACAGATAGAGCTGCCTGGGGGCGAGCAGTACTTC
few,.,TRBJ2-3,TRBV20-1,CSAHRADTQYF,TGCAGTGCACACAGGGCCGATACGCAGTATTTT
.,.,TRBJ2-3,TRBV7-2,CASSLGPDDTQYF,TGTGCCAGCAGCTTAGGGCCAGACGATACGCAGTATTTT
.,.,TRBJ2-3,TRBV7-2,CASSLLSPSTDTQYF,TGTGCCAGCAGCCTGCTAAGTCCTAGCACAGATACGCAGTATTTT
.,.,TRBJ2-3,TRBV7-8,CASSRNTPEGTQYF,TGTGCCAGCAGCCGTAACACCCCCGAGGGGACGCAGTATTTT
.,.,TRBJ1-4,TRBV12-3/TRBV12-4,CASSNQAGVQVF,TGTGCCAGCAGCAACCAAGCGGGAGTTCAGGTTTTT
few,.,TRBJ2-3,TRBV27,CASSFFGGGTDTQYF,TGTGCCAGCAGTTTCTTCGGGGGCGGCACAGATACGCAGTATTTT
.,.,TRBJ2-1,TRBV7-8,CASSLARLVSSYNEQFF,TGTGCCAGCAGCTTAGCGCGACTAGTGAGCTCCTACAATGAGCAGTTCTTC
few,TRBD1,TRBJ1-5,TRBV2,CASVGTGGQRAVKHF,TGTGCCAGCGTCGGGACAGGGGGGCAACGGGCCGTTAAGCATTTT
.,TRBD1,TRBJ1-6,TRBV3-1,CASSQVHRGHSPLHF,TGTGCCAGCAGCCAAGTTCACAGGGGGCATTCACCCCTCCACTTT
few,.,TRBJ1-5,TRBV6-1,CASHRSTLHQPQHF,TGTGCCAGCCATAGGTCCACCTTACATCAGCCCCAGCATTTT
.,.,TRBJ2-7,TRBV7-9,CASSLVLGAIGEQYF,TGTGCCAGCAGCTTAGTGCTGGGGGCAATCGGCGAGCAGTACTTC
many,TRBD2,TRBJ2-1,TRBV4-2,CASSQIPRGGFSSGNEQFF,TGTGCCAGCAGCCAGATCCCGCGGGGGGGCTTCTCTTCGGGGAATGAGCAGTTCTTC
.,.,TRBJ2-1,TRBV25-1,CASSENNYNEQFF,TGTGCCAGCAGTGAGAATAACTACAATGAGCAGTTCTTC
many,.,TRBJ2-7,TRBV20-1,CSASRGGSVHEQYF,TGCAGTGCTAGTCGAGGGGGATCGGTCCACGAGCAGTACTTC
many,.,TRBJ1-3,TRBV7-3,CASSLDRGAPSGNTIYF,TGTGCCAGCAGCTTAGACCGAGGAGCGCCCTCTGGAAACACCATATATTTT
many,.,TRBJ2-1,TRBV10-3,CAIQQGFGLHEQFF,TGTGCCATTCAGCAGGGATTTGGTTTGCATGAGCAGTTCTTC
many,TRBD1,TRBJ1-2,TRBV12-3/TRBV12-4,CASSPGGPYGYTF,TGTGCCAGCAGTCCAGGGGGACCTTATGGCTACACCTTC
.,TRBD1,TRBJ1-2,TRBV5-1,CASSSQGQGRDGYTF,TGCGCCAGCAGCTCCCAAGGACAGGGAAGGGATGGCTACACCTTC
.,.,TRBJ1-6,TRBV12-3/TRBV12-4,CASSLNAVYNSPLHF,TGTGCCAGCAGTCTGAACGCGGTCTATAATTCACCCCTCCACTTT
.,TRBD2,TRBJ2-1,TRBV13,CASSLEGSGGAVTNEQFF,TGTGCCAGCAGCTTAGAAGGGAGCGGGGGGGCGGTTACCAATGAGCAGTTCTTC
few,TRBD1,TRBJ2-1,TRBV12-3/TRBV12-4,CASSYRGRSSYNEQFF,TGTGCCAGCAGCTACAGGGGGAGAAGCTCCTACAATGAGCAGTTCTTC
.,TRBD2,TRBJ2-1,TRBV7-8,CASSLRQLAGGGEQFF,TGTGCCAGCAGCTTAAGGCAGCTAGCGGGGGGTGGTGAGCAGTTCTTC
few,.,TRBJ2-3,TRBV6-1,CASRTGEKVPTQYF,TGTGCCAGCAGAACGGGAGAAAAGGTTCCTACGCAGTATTTT
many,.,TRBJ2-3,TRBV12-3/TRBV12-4,CASSWTSFDTQYF,TGTGCCAGCAGTTGGACATCCTTTGATACGCAGTATTTT
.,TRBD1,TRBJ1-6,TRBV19,CASSVPGQQNSPLHF,TGTGCCAGTAGTGTACCGGGACAGCAAAATTCACCCCTCCACTTT
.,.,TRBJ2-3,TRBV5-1,CASSLVPGAVTDTQYF,TGCGCCAGCAGCTTGGTCCCGGGGGCGGTCACAGATACGCAGTATTTT
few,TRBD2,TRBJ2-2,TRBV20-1,CSARDPGLAGGPGELFF,TGCAGTGCTAGAGATCCCGGACTAGCGGGAGGGCCCGGGGAGCTGTTTTTT
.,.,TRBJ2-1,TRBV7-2,CASSPQDRSYNEQFF,TGTGCCAGCAGCCCACAGGACCGCTCCTACAATGAGCAGTTCTTC
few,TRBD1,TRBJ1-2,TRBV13,CASSPRTGDGYGYTF,TGTGCCAGCAGCCCAAGGACAGGGGATGGATATGGCTACACCTTC
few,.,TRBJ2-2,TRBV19,CASSISWGSNTGELFF,TGTGCCAGTAGTATAAGTTGGGGGTCTAACACCGGGGAGCTGTTTTTT
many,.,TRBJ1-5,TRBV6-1,CASSEETGNQPQHF,TGTGCCAGCAGTGAAGAAACAGGGAATCAGCCCCAGCATTTT